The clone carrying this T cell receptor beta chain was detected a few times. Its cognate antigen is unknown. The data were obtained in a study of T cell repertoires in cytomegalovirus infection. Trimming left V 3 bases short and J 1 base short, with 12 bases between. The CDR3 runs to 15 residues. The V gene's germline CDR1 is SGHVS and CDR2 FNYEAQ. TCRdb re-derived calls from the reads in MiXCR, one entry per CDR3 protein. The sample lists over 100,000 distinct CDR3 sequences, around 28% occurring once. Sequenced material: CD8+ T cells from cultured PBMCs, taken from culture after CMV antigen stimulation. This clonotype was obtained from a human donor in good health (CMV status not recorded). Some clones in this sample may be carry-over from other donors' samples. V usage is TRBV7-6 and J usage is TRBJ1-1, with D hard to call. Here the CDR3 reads CASSFLPGKNTEAFF. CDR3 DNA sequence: TGTGCCAGCAGCTTTCTACCGGGGAAGAACACTGAAGCTTTCTTT.